Listed below are T cell receptor beta chains from one sample, sequenced in a study of shared clonotypes between healthy human individuals. TCRdb keeps only in-frame clones here, not all; method: immunoSEQ multiplex PCR. This sample carries over 950,000 clones, approximately 80% of them seen once, and the ten largest clones take almost 0.9%. Sequencing input: memory CD4+ T cells from PBMCs. The receptors stem from a man in his late teens or twenties in good health. Some clones in this sample may be carry-over from other donors' samples. Each CDR3 is given with its conserved first and last residue. D genes are given only for firm matches. A row's size may be missing; if present it is once, few, many or a size class.

v_gene	len	d_gene	j_gene	abundance	CDR3aa	CDR3nt
TRBV29-1	14	TRBD1	TRBJ2-5	-	CSVRDRGWQETQYF	TGCAGCGTTAGGGACAGGGGGTGGCAAGAGACCCAGTACTTC
TRBV2	15	TRBD1	TRBJ1-5	-	CASSRDRGGNQPQHF	TGTGCCAGCAGTAGGGACAGGGGAGGGAATCAGCCCCAGCATTTT
TRBV5-6	15	-	TRBJ2-6	few	CASSQGWMGANVLTF	TGTGCCAGCAGCCAGGGGTGGATGGGGGCCAACGTCCTGACTTTC
TRBV7-8	16	-	TRBJ2-2	-	CASSLAVRRTSGELFF	TGTGCCAGCAGCTTAGCTGTCAGGCGAACGTCCGGGGAGCTGTTTTTT
TRBV6-8	16	TRBD1	TRBJ2-7	-	CASSYLTPGGAYEQYF	TGTGCCAGCAGTTACTTAACCCCAGGGGGCGCGTACGAGCAGTACTTC
TRBV29-1	13	-	TRBJ2-5	-	CSGHRDLGETQYF	TGCAGCGGACACCGGGACCTTGGGGAGACCCAGTACTTC
TRBV18	16	TRBD2	TRBJ2-7	-	CASSPGLAGNSYEQYF	TGTGCCAGCTCACCCGGACTAGCGGGTAATTCCTACGAGCAGTACTTC
TRBV4-1	13	-	TRBJ1-2	-	CASSHEVERGYTF	TGCGCCAGCAGCCACGAAGTGGAGCGAGGCTACACCTTC
TRBV6-6	16	TRBD2	TRBJ2-2	many	CASRSTSGSGTGELFF	TGTGCCAGCAGGTCGACTAGCGGGAGTGGCACCGGGGAGCTGTTTTTT
TRBV2	14	-	TRBJ2-7	-	CASRGDLNSYEQYF	TGTGCCAGCAGGGGGGACTTAAACTCCTACGAGCAGTACTTC
TRBV4-3	15	-	TRBJ1-2	-	CASSQDLQPGYGYTF	TGCGCCAGCAGCCAAGACCTGCAACCTGGGTATGGCTACACCTTC
TRBV5-1	15	-	TRBJ1-5	-	CASSTGPYSNQPQHF	TGCGCCAGCAGTACCGGACCATATAGCAATCAGCCCCAGCATTTT
TRBV2	15	-	TRBJ2-7	-	CASSEGSSGGYEQYF	TGTGCCAGCAGTGAGGGTAGCTCAGGAGGCTACGAGCAGTACTTC
TRBV29-1	12	-	TRBJ2-7	-	CSVGHRSYEQYF	TGCAGCGTTGGTCACAGATCCTACGAGCAGTACTTC
TRBV27	11	-	TRBJ1-1	-	CASSGLGGAFF	TGTGCCAGCAGTGGCCTGGGGGGCGCTTTCTTT
TRBV5-1	14	-	TRBJ1-1	-	CASSLVAGAREAFF	TGCGCCAGCAGCTTGGTTGCAGGGGCCCGTGAAGCTTTCTTT
TRBV6-1	14	-	TRBJ2-5	few	CASTKGPSGETQYF	TGTGCCAGCACCAAGGGACCATCAGGCGAGACCCAGTACTTC
TRBV5-6	15	TRBD2	TRBJ2-1	-	CASSWREVARNEQFF	TGTGCCAGCAGCTGGCGGGAGGTTGCCCGCAATGAGCAGTTCTTC
TRBV5-6	14	TRBD1	TRBJ2-7	few	CASSLIGTGYEQYF	TGTGCCAGCAGCTTGATCGGGACAGGGTACGAGCAGTACTTC
TRBV19	16	-	TRBJ2-2	once	CASSIVGGPNTGELFF	TGTGCCAGTAGTATCGTTGGGGGTCCCAACACCGGGGAGCTGTTTTTT
TRBV18	16	TRBD2	TRBJ2-3	-	CASSPMTSGSTDTQYF	TGTGCCAGCTCACCTATGACTAGCGGGAGCACAGATACGCAGTATTTT
TRBV6-5	14	-	TRBJ2-3	-	CASSQGRYTDTQYF	TGTGCCAGCAGTCAGGGGAGGTACACAGATACGCAGTATTTT